The 8 T cell receptor beta chains below all came from one sample that was sequenced in a study of T-cell reconstitution after alpha-beta-depleted transplantation in children (dated by TCRdb to the mid-2010s). Read against the paper, the sample's treatment or condition label means: allogeneic hematopoietic cell transplantation with graft depleted of TCRalphabeta T cells and CD19 B cells. The library was obtained by PCR. Sequencing was performed on an Illumina HiSeq 2500. TCR libraries were prepared with molecular barcoding, using unique molecular identifiers to normalize TCRbeta repertoire quantification. The public reads were run again by TCRdb, first through fastp at Q25 and then through MiXCR, and only productive beta chains were kept. Rows with a matching CDR3 protein are joined into one entry that keeps the most common DNA and genes. For this sample there are some 550,000 distinct CDR3 sequences; more than 20% appear just once. Around an eighth of the sample rests with the top ten.

Specimen: PBMCs, mostly from graft donor cells, collected 360 days after TCRalphabeta/CD19-depleted stem cell transplant. These receptors came from a boy in the first two years of life who had a stem cell transplant for acute myeloid leukemia, so the T cells may come from the graft donor.

The V gene is TRBV13, the J gene TRBJ2-5, with D possibly matching TRBD1 (6 bases). V was pared by 2 bases and J by 3 bases, with 10 bases between. The CDR3 runs to 14 residues. The germline V gene encodes CDR1 PRHDT and CDR2 FYEKMQ (reference sequence). CDR3 in amino acids: CASSLYYREETQYF. The CDR3 DNA reads TGTGCCAGCAGCTTATATTACAGGGAAGAGACCCAGTACTTC.

This clonotype has a handful of counts. This chain connects TRBV20-1 to TRBJ2-3, with 10 bases matching TRBD2. Germline lookup yields CDR1 DFQATT and CDR2 SNEGSKA (reference sequence). With 0 bases clipped from V and 8 bases from J, the junction kept 8 bases outside the gene matches. The CDR3 runs to 15 residues. Written as DNA, the CDR3 is TGCAGTGCTAGAGATGCACTAGCGGGGTTTTCTACGCAGTATTTT. Its protein product is CSARDALAGFSTQYF.

The chain joins TRBV6-1 to TRBJ2-6; D not resolved. The germline V gene encodes CDR1 MNHNS and CDR2 SASEGT. The CDR3 loop spans 16 amino acids. The ends were cut back, 6 bases at V and 0 bases at J, with 12 bases in the middle. CDR3 DNA: TGTGCCAGCAGCTCTGAATACCCCTCTGGGGCCAACGTCCTGACTTTC. This translates into CASSSEYPSGANVLTF.

This clonotype was seen a few times. V is TRBV7-3 and J is TRBJ2-1; D possibly uses TRBD1 or TRBD2 (5 bases each). Germline CDR1 SGHTA, CDR2 FQGTGA. The CDR3 covers 15 residues. V gave up 5 bases and J gave up 4 bases, with 15 bases separating them. CDR3 in amino acids: CASSPYPWGYNEQFF. The CDR3, as DNA: TGTGCCAGCAGCCCCTATCCGTGGGGGTACAATGAGCAGTTCTTC. The full variable domain, in which reference TRBV7-3 and TRBJ2-1 provide the parts outside the CDR3, is GAGVSQTPSNKVTEKGKYVELRCDPISGHTALYWYRQSLGQGPEFLIYFQGTGAADDSGLPNDRFFAVRPEGSVSTLKIQRTERGDSAVYLCASSPYPWGYNEQFFGPGTRLTVL.

The V gene is TRBV28, the J gene TRBJ1-5; D unresolved. The germline V and J ends were trimmed by 5 bases and 9 bases, with 23 bases remaining between them. From germline, CDR1 is MDHEN and CDR2 SYDVKM. CDR3 length equals 16 residues. The CDR3 sequence is CASSPPTTGEGRPQHF. For the CDR3, the DNA is TGTGCCAGCAGTCCACCTACCACCGGGGAGGGAAGGCCCCAGCATTTT.

This clonotype was counted ten times or more. The chain uses TRBV4-3 and TRBJ2-6, with a tentative D call TRBD2 (5 bases). Trimming pared 1 base from V and 2 bases from J, leaving 12 bases between. CDR3 size: 17 residues. Germline-derived CDR1 and CDR2 are LGHNA and YSLEER. CDR3 in DNA: TGCGCCAGCAGCCAAGCATCGGTCGGGACTGGGGCCAACGTCCTGACTTTC. This encodes CASSQASVGTGANVLTF.

This clonotype appeared a few times. The V call is TRBV6-2 or TRBV6-3, the J call TRBJ2-7, with D possibly being TRBD1 (6 bases). Trimming pared 7 bases from V and 2 bases from J, leaving 18 bases between. Germline V CDR1 and CDR2: MNHEY, SVGEGT. The length of the CDR3 is 15 residues. CDR3 coding DNA: TGTGCCAGCACCTACCGGACAGCTCGGCCCTACGAGCAGTACTTC. Its protein is CASTYRTARPYEQYF.

V gene TRBV24-1 combines with J gene TRBJ2-1, with 7 bases that match TRBD1. The junction had 7 bases not matched to a gene; V was cut back by 4 bases and J by 5 bases. CDR1 is KGHDR, CDR2 SFDVKD, per germline. CDR3 length: 15 residues. CDR3 loop: CATSDPGTANNEQFF. Written as DNA, the CDR3 is TGTGCCACCAGTGACCCCGGGACAGCTAACAATGAGCAGTTCTTC.